Shown below are 14 T cell receptor beta chains from a single sample sequenced in a study of OX40 agonist ivuxolimab in advanced cancers. TCRdb's table, derived via immunoSEQ multiplex PCR, lists solely in-frame clones and lacks some. The data show 70,000 to 80,000 clones, over 70% seen once. The starting material was CD4+ or CD8+ T cells sorted from blood, obtained in a trial of the OX40 agonist ivuxolimab. Receptor source: an adult with an advanced solid tumor such as melanoma, head and neck, liver or kidney cancer.

The chain uses TRBV9 and TRBJ2-1; 8 bases are shared with TRBD1. The CDR3 runs 16 residues. J lost 7 bases, V lost 3 bases, and 12 bases had no gene match. Germline V lookup: CDR1 SGDLS, CDR2 YYNGEE. The CDR3 DNA reads TGTGCCAGCAGCGCGGAAACAGGGGGAAGGGAAAATGAGCAGTTCTTC. Its translation is CASSAETGGRENEQFF.

The V call is TRBV28, the J call TRBJ1-1; a weak D match, TRBD1 (6 bases). The V end was cut by 3 bases, the J end by 6 bases, with 14 bases between. The CDR3 is made up of 14 amino acids. Germline CDR1 MDHEN, CDR2 SYDVKM. CDR3 DNA: TGTGCCAGCAGTTTTACGAGGGGGGGGGCTGAAGCTTTCTTT. It codes for CASSFTRGGAEAFF.

CDR3 nucleotide sequence: TGTGCCAGCAGCGTACGGGGGCTAAGCACAGATACGCAGTATTTT. Translating it yields CASSVRGLSTDTQYF. This chain uses TRBV9 with TRBJ2-3; perhaps D is TRBD1 or TRBD2 (6 bases each). In germline, CDR1 is SGDLS, CDR2 YYNGEE. CDR3 length: 15 residues. Deletions cut 1 base from V and 0 bases from J, with 9 bases between.

The rearrangement joins TRBV7-3 to TRBJ2-1; D not resolved. Germline CDR1 and CDR2: SGHTA and FQGTGA. The V and J ends lost 5 bases and 5 bases respectively, with 4 bases between them. This CDR3 has 11 residues. The CDR3 DNA reads TGTGCCAGCAGCGTCGACAATGAGCAGTTCTTC. It translates to CASSVDNEQFF.

In its sample, this clone was seen a few times. The rearrangement joins TRBV4-2 to TRBJ2-5; TRBD2 matches at 7 bases. Unmatched junction bases numbered 5, after V lost 4 bases and J lost 3 bases. The V gene's germline CDR1 is LGHNA and CDR2 YNFKEQ. The CDR3 runs to 14 residues. CDR3 in amino acids: CASSPRLAEETQYF. CDR3 coding DNA: TGTGCCAGCAGCCCCCGACTAGCAGAAGAGACCCAGTACTTC.

The chain has TRBV6-1 and TRBJ1-3; D not certain. Trimming took 8 bases from V and 0 from J, leaving 14 bases between them. CDR1 is MNHNS, CDR2 SASEGT, per germline. The CDR3 consists of 15 residues. The CDR3 bases are TGTGCCAGCGGGGAACCATTTTACTCTGGAAACACCATATATTTT. The encoded protein is CASGEPFYSGNTIYF.

The V call is TRBV11-2, the J call TRBJ2-1; no clear D. V lost 1 base, J lost 9 bases, and 7 bases lay in between. The CDR3 is 12 residues long. Germline-derived CDR1 and CDR2 are SGHAT and FQNNGV. The CDR3 sequence is CASSLGFPEQFF. The CDR3 DNA sequence: TGTGCCAGCAGCTTAGGTTTCCCTGAGCAGTTCTTC.

The V gene is TRBV5-1, the J gene TRBJ2-1; D is possibly TRBD2 (6 bases). Germline V gene lookup returns CDR1 SGHRS and CDR2 YFSETQ. This CDR3 has 15 amino acids. Trimming stripped 4 bases from V and 4 bases from J, with 15 bases between. CDR3 residues: CASSSGRGGYNEQFF. The CDR3 DNA reads TGCGCCAGCAGCAGCGGGCGGGGTGGATACAATGAGCAGTTCTTC.

The chain joins TRBV10-3 to TRBJ2-3; 13 bases align to TRBD2. The CDR3 covers 14 residues. Trimming cost V 9 bases and J 2 bases; bases outside gene matches: 2. Germline V gene sequence: CDR1 ENHRY, CDR2 SYGVKD. The CDR3 reads CAMGLAGNTDTQYF. The DNA for the CDR3 is TGTGCCATGGGACTAGCGGGGAACACAGATACGCAGTATTTT.

The chain links TRBV30 to TRBJ2-7; TRBD1 agrees at 7 bases. The junction had 8 bases not matched to a gene; V was cut back by 2 bases and J by 1 base. This CDR3 comprises 15 residues. CDR1 GTSNPN and CDR2 SVGIG come from the germline V gene (reference sequence). CDR3 residues: CAWSRRDRLSYEQYF. Here the CDR3 DNA reads TGTGCCTGGAGTCGTCGGGACAGACTGTCCTACGAGCAGTACTTC.

A few counts support this clone. CDR3 bases: TGTGCCAGCAGTGTGGAACGGAGGGGGCAAGGGGGGTACGAGCAGTACTTC. Translating gives CASSVERRGQGGYEQYF. The chain employs TRBV2 and TRBJ2-7; possible D gene TRBD1, 7 bases. CDR1 is SNHLY and CDR2 is FYNNEI in the germline V gene. The V end was cut by 4 bases, the J end by 4 bases, with 23 bases between. The CDR3 is made up of 17 amino acids.

The chain couples TRBV5-1 to TRBJ1-3; D gene ambiguous. The CDR3 runs 13 residues. Germline lookup yields CDR1 SGHRS and CDR2 YFSETQ. V lost 6 bases and J lost 3, with 10 bases in between. CDR3 in DNA: TGCGCCAGCAATAGTCCCGGTGGAAACACCATATATTTT. Translated, it gives CASNSPGGNTIYF.

This clone was counted once. The chain employs TRBV18 and TRBJ2-7, with D possibly called TRBD1 or TRBD2 (5 bases each). Trimming shortened V by 3 bases and J by 7 bases, and 25 bases separated the two germline ends. Germline CDR1 and CDR2: KGHSH and LQKENI. The CDR3 is 17 residues long. The CDR3 here is CASSPLSTGASEGEQYF. DNA for the CDR3: TGTGCCAGCTCACCTCTCTCCACCGGGGCTTCTGAGGGGGAGCAGTACTTC.

The chain recombines TRBV4-2 with TRBJ2-5; possibly TRBD1 or TRBD2 for D (6 bases each). Trimming shortened V by 1 base and J by 2 bases, and 11 bases separated the two germline ends. Germline CDR1 LGHNA, CDR2 YNFKEQ. The CDR3 runs 15 residues. The DNA for the CDR3 is TGTGCCAGCAGCCAAGTGGGGGCGGGACAAGAGACCCAGTACTTC. Translating it yields CASSQVGAGQETQYF.